Presented here are 15 T cell receptor beta chains from one specimen sequenced in a study of control samples from healthy donors and cancer patients. Using immunoSEQ multiplex PCR, the repertoire was profiled, and TCRdb retains in-frame clones only, with some absent. Counted here are 50,000 to 55,000 clones, around 90% occurring once; the ten biggest clones make up about 14%. Sequenced input: PBMCs. The receptors derive from a man in his 60s with head and neck cancer.

The rearrangement links TRBV2 to TRBJ2-5; D is possibly TRBD1 or TRBD2 (5 bases each). The CDR3 length is 15 residues. Per the germline V gene, CDR1 is SNHLY and CDR2 is FYNNEI. V gave up 2 bases and J gave up 7 bases, with 17 bases separating them. This CDR3 reads CASSEKWLGESTQYF. For the CDR3, the DNA is TGTGCCAGCAGTGAAAAGTGGCTAGGGGAGTCGACCCAGTACTTC.

The chain carries TRBV6-5 and TRBJ1-1, with TRBD1 identical over 9 bases. The CDR3 covers 12 residues. Per the germline V gene, CDR1 is MNHEY and CDR2 is SVGAGI. The trim removed 6 bases at V and 4 bases at J, leaving 0 bases unmatched. The CDR3 DNA sequence: TGTGCCAGCAGACAGGGGGCCACTGAAGCTTTCTTT. Translated: CASRQGATEAFF.

V usage is TRBV2 and J usage is TRBJ2-1; TRBD2 aligns across 9 bases. Per the germline V gene, CDR1 is SNHLY and CDR2 is FYNNEI. V shed 5 bases, J shed 4 bases, and the junction held 9 bases outside the gene matches. This CDR3 contains 16 residues. This chain's CDR3 is CASSSQISGSYNEQFF. CDR3 bases: TGTGCCAGCAGTTCGCAGATTAGCGGGAGTTACAATGAGCAGTTCTTC.

This clone was seen more than once but under ten times. This sequence joins TRBV2 and TRBJ2-4; D might be TRBD2 (6 bases). The V gene lost 0 bases and the J gene lost 5 bases, with 17 bases spanning the gap. CDR3 length equals 17 residues. The germline V gene encodes CDR1 SNHLY and CDR2 FYNNEI. The CDR3 region is CASSEALVGTPQNIQYF. The CDR3 nucleotides read TGTGCCAGCAGTGAAGCGCTCGTCGGGACTCCCCAAAACATTCAGTACTTC.

The V and J genes are TRBV7-9 and TRBJ2-5; D is undetermined. This CDR3 is 14 amino acids long. CDR1 SEHNR and CDR2 FQNEAQ come from the germline V gene (reference sequence). V lost 5 bases, J lost 0 bases, and 10 bases lay in between. CDR3 sequence reads: CASSPGRDQETQYF. DNA for the CDR3: TGTGCCAGCAGCCCAGGACGGGACCAAGAGACCCAGTACTTC.

The chain joins TRBV4-2 to TRBJ2-6; D remains ambiguous. The germline V gene encodes CDR1 LGHNA and CDR2 YNFKEQ. There are 18 residues in the CDR3. Trimming shortened V by 1 base and J by 1 base, and 14 bases separated the two germline ends. CDR3 amino acids: CASSQAQKSSSGANVLTF. CDR3 nucleotide sequence: TGTGCCAGCAGCCAAGCGCAGAAATCAAGTTCTGGGGCCAACGTCCTGACTTTC.

This clone has only one observation. The J gene is TRBJ1-5, the V gene TRBV12-3 or TRBV12-4, with D hard to call. The CDR3 is made up of 13 amino acids. With 4 bases removed from V and 4 bases from J, the gap between germline ends came to 8 bases. The CDR3 bases are TGTGCCAGCAGTTCAACACAGAATCAGCCCCAGCATTTT. This translates into CASSSTQNQPQHF.

This clone was observed a handful of times. V usage is TRBV6-2 or TRBV6-3 and J usage is TRBJ2-3; D is possibly TRBD2 (7 bases). Germline CDR1 is MNHEY and CDR2 is SVGEGT. The CDR3 extends over 15 amino acids. Trimming stripped 6 bases from V and 4 bases from J, with 17 bases between. The CDR3 DNA sequence: TGTGCCAGCAGCATTCAGGGAGGGGGGTCAGATACGCAGTATTTT. Protein product: CASSIQGGGSDTQYF.

This sequence joins TRBV2 and TRBJ1-3, with a possible D match to TRBD1 (5 bases). Germline V gene data show CDR1 as SNHLY and CDR2 as FYNNEI. V lost 6 bases and J 3 bases, leaving 9 bases between the germline ends. CDR3 length: 13 residues. CDR3 coding DNA: TGTGCCAGCAGCAGGGTTAGTGGAAACACCATATATTTT. Protein: CASSRVSGNTIYF. Combining the CDR3 with reference TRBV2 and TRBJ1-3 gives the whole variable domain EPEVTQTPSHQVTQMGQEVILRCVPISNHLYFYWYRQILGQKVEFLVSFYNNEISEKSEIFDDQFSVERPDGSNFTLKIRSTKLEDSAMYFCASSRVSGNTIYFGEGSWLTVV.

J is TRBJ1-1 and V is TRBV5-5, with D perhaps matching TRBD1 (5 bases). The CDR3 extends over 16 amino acids. Germline values: CDR1 SGHKS, CDR2 YYEKEE (reference sequence). The V end lost 2 bases, the J end lost 4 bases, and 18 bases lay between the germline ends. As DNA, the CDR3 is TGTGCCAGCAGCTTAGATTGGTATTCTGGGGGCACTGAAGCTTTCTTT. It specifies CASSLDWYSGGTEAFF.

This rearrangement joins TRBV29-1 to TRBJ2-7; 8 bases map to TRBD1. Germline trimming cut 4 bases from V and 2 bases from J; bases unmatched to any gene: 7. The germline V gene has CDR1 SQVTM and CDR2 ANQGSEA. This CDR3 has 14 amino acids. The CDR3 coding sequence is TGCAGCGTTGGCCAACCGGGACAGGCCTACGAGCAGTACTTC. Translated, it gives CSVGQPGQAYEQYF.

This clone came up once. This chain joins TRBV28 and TRBJ2-7, with TRBD1 matching 7 bases. CDR1 and CDR2 (germline): MDHEN, SYDVKM. V shed 5 bases, J shed 4 bases, and the junction held 17 bases outside the gene matches. This CDR3 region has 17 residues. In nucleotides, the CDR3 is TGTGCCAGCAGTATCTCATTAGGGGGCGGTTTGGGATACGAGCAGTACTTC. Protein product: CASSISLGGGLGYEQYF.

This chain joins TRBV5-1 and TRBJ1-4, with no clear D. Germline V gene lookup returns CDR1 SGHRS and CDR2 YFSETQ. There are 14 residues in the CDR3. The V end was cut by 2 bases, the J end by 7 bases, with 12 bases between. CDR3: CASSFEGRGEKLFF. In DNA form, the CDR3 reads TGCGCCAGCAGCTTTGAGGGTCGCGGTGAAAAACTGTTTTTT.

The rearrangement uses TRBV12-3 or TRBV12-4 and TRBJ1-1; perhaps TRBD1 as D (5 bases). V gave up 5 bases and J gave up 4 bases, with 11 bases separating them. CDR3 size: 13 residues. CDR3 nucleotides: TGTGCCAGCAGTGGGGGGTTGGGCACTGAAGCTTTCTTT. Its translation is CASSGGLGTEAFF.

The chain employs TRBV5-8 and TRBJ1-5; D gene uncertain. The V and J ends lost 1 base and 4 bases respectively, with 12 bases between them. Germline V gene data show CDR1 as SGHTS and CDR2 as YDEGEE. CDR3 length: 15 amino acids. The CDR3 loop reads CASSLRASRNQPQHF. Here the CDR3 DNA reads TGTGCCAGCAGCTTGCGGGCAAGCCGAAATCAGCCCCAGCATTTT.